Shown below are 16 T cell receptor beta chains from a single sample sequenced in a study of post-analysis software for immune sequencing data. These receptors lack a known antigen. Sequencing libraries made from TCR beta cDNA carried unique molecular identifiers. TCRdb reprocessed the PCR reads via MiXCR and lists one record per CDR3 protein. The repertoire holds some 690,000 distinct CDR3 sequences, with 25% to 30% as singletons. Study-level results: Five TRBV segments, including TRBV5-6, TRBV5-1 and TRBV20-1, were more frequent in patients than controls.

Material for sequencing was blood. These receptors came from a girl aged 10-17 years with multiple sclerosis.

This clonotype was picked up a small number of times. The chain joins TRBV20-1 to TRBJ2-2, with D perhaps TRBD1 (5 bases). CDR3 length: 14 amino acids. The germline CDR1 and CDR2 sequences are DFQATT and SNEGSKA (reference sequence). V was cut by 3 bases and J by 3 bases, with 11 bases left in between. CDR3 region: CSARAGWDTGELFF. CDR3 DNA: TGCAGTGCTAGGGCAGGGTGGGACACCGGGGAGCTGTTTTTT.

This chain joins TRBV10-3 and TRBJ2-2; 7 bases are shared with TRBD2. This CDR3 contains 16 residues. Germline CDR1 reads ENHRY; CDR2 reads SYGVKD. Unmatched junction bases numbered 12, after V lost 6 bases and J lost 5 bases. CDR3 loop: CAIRGPPGGSTGELFF. The CDR3 region has the DNA TGTGCCATCAGGGGCCCCCCGGGGGGAAGTACCGGGGAGCTGTTTTTT.

This clonotype was seen a few times. The chain is built from TRBV7-9 and TRBJ2-7, with D unclear. Trimming cost V 9 bases and J 2 bases, with 14 bases left between them. The CDR3 length is 13 residues. Germline lookup yields CDR1 SEHNR and CDR2 FQNEAQ (reference sequence). In DNA form, the CDR3 reads TGTGCCAGTTTCCGAGCAGAAACCTACGAGCAGTACTTC. Protein sequence: CASFRAETYEQYF.

The table lists this clonotype with a few counts. The V and J genes are TRBV4-1 and TRBJ2-5, with a weak D call TRBD1 (7 bases). V lost 0 bases, J lost 6 bases, and 11 bases lay in between. The CDR3 has 14 amino acids. Germline lookup yields CDR1 MGHRA and CDR2 YSYEKL. In DNA, the CDR3 is TGCGCCAGCAGCCAAGACAGGAGGGGGCAGACCCAGTACTTC. Its translation is CASSQDRRGQTQYF.

This clonotype was seen a few times. This rearrangement joins TRBV12-3 or TRBV12-4 to TRBJ2-5; possible D gene TRBD1, 6 bases. The CDR3 runs to 13 residues. V shed 5 bases and J shed 7 bases, with 14 bases lying between them. The CDR3 region is CASSPAGVGTQYF. CDR3 DNA: TGTGCCAGCAGTCCCGCAGGGGTAGGGACCCAGTACTTC.

This clonotype has just a few counts. The chain combines TRBV5-5 with TRBJ2-5; D gene unclear. Germline values: CDR1 SGHKS, CDR2 YYEKEE (reference sequence). CDR3 length: 14 residues. V was cut by 3 bases and J by 5 bases, with 14 bases left in between. The CDR3 DNA reads as TGTGCCAGCAGCTCAAAGATGATTGGGGAGACCCAGTACTTC. Protein sequence: CASSSKMIGETQYF. Full variable domain (missing parts from reference TRBV5-5 and TRBJ2-5): DAGVTQSPTHLIKTRGQQVTLRCSPISGHKSVSWYQQVLGQGPQFIFQYYEKEERGRGNFPDRFSARQFPNYSSELNVNALLLGDSALYLCASSSKMIGETQYFGPGTRLLVL.

V gene TRBV3-1 combines with J gene TRBJ2-4; TRBD2 aligns across 8 bases. Trimming removed 1 base from V and 0 bases from J; junction bases left unmatched: 5. Germline assignment: CDR1 LGHDT and CDR2 YNNKEL (reference sequence). The CDR3 runs 17 residues. CDR3 sequence reads: CASSQVASGLAKNIQYF. CDR3 bases: TGTGCCAGCAGCCAAGTGGCTAGCGGGCTAGCCAAAAACATTCAGTACTTC.

The V and J genes are TRBV10-3 and TRBJ1-2; 7 positions match TRBD1. Losses at the gene ends were 4 bases for V and 3 bases for J; bases not matched to a gene: 20. The germline gives CDR1 ENHRY, CDR2 SYGVKD. The CDR3 spans 19 residues. The CDR3 DNA sequence: TGTGCCATCAGTGTCAGGAGCGGCACAACAGGGGAAGGGGACTATGGCTACACCTTC. It is translated as CAISVRSGTTGEGDYGYTF.

This clonotype was detected only a few times. The V gene is TRBV15, the J gene TRBJ1-1; 9 nucleotides match TRBD1. The V and J ends lost 1 base and 1 base, in that order; junction bases with no gene match: 4. Germline lookup yields CDR1 LNHNV and CDR2 YYDKDF (reference sequence). CDR3 length equals 16 residues. The CDR3 is CATSRVGTGPNTEAFF. For the CDR3, the DNA is TGTGCCACCAGCAGAGTGGGGACAGGGCCGAACACTGAAGCTTTCTTT.

The chain carries TRBV19 and TRBJ1-2; no reliable D call. CDR3 length: 10 residues. Germline lookup yields CDR1 LNHDA and CDR2 SQIVND (reference sequence). Trimming removed 10 bases from V and 3 bases from J, with 6 bases in between. DNA for the CDR3: TGTGCCACTAGCTACTATGGCTACACCTTC. Translated, it gives CATSYYGYTF.

The chain links TRBV13 to TRBJ2-7; D gene ambiguous. The V and J ends lost 4 bases and 4 bases respectively, with 17 bases between them. This CDR3 is built from 15 residues. From germline, CDR1 is PRHDT and CDR2 FYEKMQ (reference sequence). The CDR3 loop is CASSSNPQASYEQYF. CDR3 nucleotides: TGTGCCAGCAGCTCCAACCCGCAGGCTTCTTACGAGCAGTACTTC.

This clonotype was seen a handful of times. The rearrangement uses TRBV6-6 and TRBJ2-1; D call uncertain. Trimming pared 5 bases from V and 5 bases from J, leaving 13 bases between. Germline CDR1 is MNHNY and CDR2 is SVGAGI (reference sequence). The CDR3 consists of 14 residues. In DNA, the CDR3 is TGTGCCAGCAGTCACACCATAAGGAACAATGAGCAGTTCTTC. It is translated as CASSHTIRNNEQFF.

This clonotype has a handful of counts. The chain recombines TRBV4-3 with TRBJ2-3; the match to TRBD2 covers 13 bases. The V and J ends lost 3 bases and 4 bases, in that order; junction bases with no gene match: 4. This CDR3 region has 16 residues. The germline gives CDR1 LGHNA, CDR2 YSLEER. The CDR3 loop reads CASSQGTSGISDTQYF. The CDR3 coding sequence is TGCGCCAGCAGCCAGGGGACTAGCGGGATCTCAGATACGCAGTATTTT.

J is TRBJ2-1 and V is TRBV20-1, with D perhaps TRBD1 or TRBD2 (5 bases each). The CDR3 is 13 residues long. Trimming left V 1 base short and J 7 bases short, with 11 bases between. Germline V gene data show CDR1 as DFQATT and CDR2 as SNEGSKA (reference sequence). The chain's CDR3 is CSARVGPRNEQFF. CDR3 sequence (DNA): TGCAGTGCTAGAGTGGGACCGAGAAATGAGCAGTTCTTC.

This chain joins TRBV7-2 and TRBJ2-3; D might be TRBD1 (7 bases). Germline loops: CDR1 SGHTA, CDR2 FQGNSA. The CDR3 is 15 residues long. Trimming shortened V by 5 bases and J by 1 base, and 13 bases separated the two germline ends. The CDR3 nucleotides read TGTGCCAGCAGCCGACTAGGGACAGGCACAGATACGCAGTATTTT. Amino acid sequence: CASSRLGTGTDTQYF.

The CDR3 DNA reads as TGTGCCAGCAGCCAAGTTAGCAGGGAAAATGAGCAGTTCTTC. It codes for CASSQVSRENEQFF. The chain combines TRBV14 with TRBJ2-1; TRBD1 might be the D (5 bases). The CDR3 is made up of 14 amino acids. Trimming stripped 1 base from V and 7 bases from J, with 11 bases between. Germline CDR1 is SGHDN and CDR2 is FVKESK.